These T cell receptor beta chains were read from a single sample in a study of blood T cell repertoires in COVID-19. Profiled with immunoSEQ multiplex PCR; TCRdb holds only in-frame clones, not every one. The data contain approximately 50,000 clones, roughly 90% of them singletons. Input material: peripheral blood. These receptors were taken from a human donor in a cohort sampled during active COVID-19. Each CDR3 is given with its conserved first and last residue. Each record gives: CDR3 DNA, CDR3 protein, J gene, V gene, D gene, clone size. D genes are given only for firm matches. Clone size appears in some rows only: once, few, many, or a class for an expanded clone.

CDR3 DNA: TGTGCCAGCAGCCCCCCTTCCGGGACAGGGGATGGCTACACCTTC
CDR3 protein: CASSPPSGTGDGYTF
J gene: TRBJ1-2
V gene: TRBV6-5
D gene: TRBD1
clone size: few

CDR3 DNA: TGTGCCAGTAGTATGGGACAGGGTTGGACCCAGCCCCAGCATTTT
CDR3 protein: CASSMGQGWTQPQHF
J gene: TRBJ1-5
V gene: TRBV19
D gene: TRBD1
clone size: .

CDR3 DNA: TGTGCCAGCAGCGGAGAAACAGGGGTCTATGGCTACACCTTC
CDR3 protein: CASSGETGVYGYTF
J gene: TRBJ1-2
V gene: TRBV9
D gene: TRBD1
clone size: .

CDR3 DNA: TGTGCCAGCAGTCCTCGACTACTCCGGGACAGAGGGCAGCCCCAGCATTTT
CDR3 protein: CASSPRLLRDRGQPQHF
J gene: TRBJ1-5
V gene: TRBV28
D gene: TRBD1
clone size: few

CDR3 DNA: TGTGCCAGCAGTTTAAATGGCCAGGGGCTGATAGGGAATTCACCCCTCCACTTT
CDR3 protein: CASSLNGQGLIGNSPLHF
J gene: TRBJ1-6
V gene: TRBV28
D gene: .
clone size: .

CDR3 DNA: TGTGCCAGCCTCTCGTCGGCGGGACGGGCCCCCAATGAGCAGTTCTTC
CDR3 protein: CASLSSAGRAPNEQFF
J gene: TRBJ2-1
V gene: TRBV3-1/TRBV3-2
D gene: .
clone size: .

CDR3 DNA: TGTGCCAGCTCCAGGGAGGGCTCCTATAATTCACCCCTCCACTTT
CDR3 protein: CASSREGSYNSPLHF
J gene: TRBJ1-6
V gene: TRBV11-2
D gene: .
clone size: once

CDR3 DNA: TGTGCCAGCAGCTTCGGCAGTGGGACAGGGGGCTTGAATGAGCAGTTCTTC
CDR3 protein: CASSFGSGTGGLNEQFF
J gene: TRBJ2-1
V gene: TRBV11-2
D gene: TRBD1
clone size: .

CDR3 DNA: TGTGCCAGCAGCCAAGGGGGGGGGCTTAAGACAGATACGCAGTATTTT
CDR3 protein: CASSQGGGLKTDTQYF
J gene: TRBJ2-3
V gene: TRBV4-2
D gene: .
clone size: once

CDR3 DNA: TGTGCCAGCGGACAAAAAGGGGGAATCGGCTATGGCTACACCTTC
CDR3 protein: CASGQKGGIGYGYTF
J gene: TRBJ1-2
V gene: TRBV6-5
D gene: .
clone size: .

CDR3 DNA: TGTGCCAGCAGTTTCGGCAGGTTCTACGAGCAGTACTTC
CDR3 protein: CASSFGRFYEQYF
J gene: TRBJ2-7
V gene: TRBV27
D gene: .
clone size: .

CDR3 DNA: TGTGCCAGCAGAACCGGGACAGGCCATTCACCCCTCCACTTT
CDR3 protein: CASRTGTGHSPLHF
J gene: TRBJ1-6
V gene: TRBV2
D gene: TRBD1
clone size: .

CDR3 DNA: TGTGCCAGCAGCTCCGCGGGACAGGGGTTCTACGAGCAGTACTTC
CDR3 protein: CASSSAGQGFYEQYF
J gene: TRBJ2-7
V gene: TRBV5-4
D gene: TRBD1
clone size: .

CDR3 DNA: TGTGCCTGGGGTGGACAGGGTGGAGAAAAACTGTTTTTT
CDR3 protein: CAWGGQGGEKLFF
J gene: TRBJ1-4
V gene: TRBV30
D gene: TRBD1
clone size: .

CDR3 DNA: TGTGCCAGCACCCCCGGCGGGGGGGCCTACAATGAGCAGTTCTTC
CDR3 protein: CASTPGGGAYNEQFF
J gene: TRBJ2-1
V gene: TRBV9
D gene: TRBD2
clone size: .

CDR3 DNA: TGTGCCAGCAGTGAAGGCGACAGAAGAAATTCACCCCTCCACTTT
CDR3 protein: CASSEGDRRNSPLHF
J gene: TRBJ1-6
V gene: TRBV2
D gene: .
clone size: few

CDR3 DNA: TGTGCCGCACGTGACTCCTTAACAGATACGCAGTATTTT
CDR3 protein: CAARDSLTDTQYF
J gene: TRBJ2-3
V gene: TRBV27
D gene: .
clone size: .

CDR3 DNA: TGTGCCAGCTTGGGACAGGCTAACGAGCAGTACTTC
CDR3 protein: CASLGQANEQYF
J gene: TRBJ2-7
V gene: TRBV2
D gene: TRBD1
clone size: .

CDR3 DNA: TGTGCCAGCTCACCACCGGGACAAGCTGGAAACACCATATATTTT
CDR3 protein: CASSPPGQAGNTIYF
J gene: TRBJ1-3
V gene: TRBV18
D gene: .
clone size: .

CDR3 DNA: TGTGCCAGCAGCAAAAGCCGACAGGGGGCTAACTATGGCTACACCTTC
CDR3 protein: CASSKSRQGANYGYTF
J gene: TRBJ1-2
V gene: TRBV21-1
D gene: .
clone size: .

CDR3 DNA: TGTGCCAGCAGTCGGAGGGAGGAGACCCAGTACTTC
CDR3 protein: CASSRREETQYF
J gene: TRBJ2-5
V gene: TRBV11-2
D gene: .
clone size: .

CDR3 DNA: TGTGCCAGCAGCCCGGGGACAGGGGACCGAAACACCATATATTTT
CDR3 protein: CASSPGTGDRNTIYF
J gene: TRBJ1-3
V gene: TRBV5-6
D gene: TRBD1
clone size: .

CDR3 DNA: TGTGCCAGCAGTTTAATAGCGGGGGGATTGTGGTACTTC
CDR3 protein: CASSLIAGGLWYF
J gene: TRBJ2-5
V gene: TRBV28
D gene: TRBD2
clone size: .